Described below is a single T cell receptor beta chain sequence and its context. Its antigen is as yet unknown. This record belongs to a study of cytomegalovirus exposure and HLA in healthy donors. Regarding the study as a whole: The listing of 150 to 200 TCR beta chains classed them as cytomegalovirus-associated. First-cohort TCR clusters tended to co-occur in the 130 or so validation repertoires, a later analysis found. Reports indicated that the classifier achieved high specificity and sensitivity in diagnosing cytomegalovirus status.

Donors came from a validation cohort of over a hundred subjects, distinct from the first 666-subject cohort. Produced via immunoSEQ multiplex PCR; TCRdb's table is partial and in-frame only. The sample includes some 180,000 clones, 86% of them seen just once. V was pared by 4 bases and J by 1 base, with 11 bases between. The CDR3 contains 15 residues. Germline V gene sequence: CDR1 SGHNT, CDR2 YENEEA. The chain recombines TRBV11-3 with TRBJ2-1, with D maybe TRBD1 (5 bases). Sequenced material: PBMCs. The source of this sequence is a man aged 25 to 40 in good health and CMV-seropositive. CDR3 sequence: CASSSRKGSYNEQFF. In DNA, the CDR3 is TGTGCCAGCAGCTCGCGTAAGGGGTCCTACAATGAGCAGTTCTTC.